The clone carrying this TCR beta chain has only a few counts. As yet, its antigen is unknown. The data are from a study of vaccination and CD4 T cells after COVID-19. Across the whole study: Researchers treated cells with overlapping spike peptides taken from SARS-CoV-2, HCoV-NL63, HCoV-OC43 and HCoV-229E.

Indicated treatment: approximately nine-day PBMC culture with coronavirus spike peptide pools or control peptides (ViraFEST assay). Samples of CD4+ T cells were obtained from the unexposed donor before the COVID-19 pandemic (2011-2018). Cultured CD4+ T-cell DNA underwent Oncomine TCR Beta short-read sequencing. The authors extracted genomic DNA from cultured CD4+ T cells. MiXCR, run by TCRdb on the PCR reads, gives a single entry per CDR3 protein. In the table there are 9,500 to 12,000 distinct CDR3 sequences, roughly 35% of which are singletons. The TCR sequence derives from a human donor in good health. The source material was CD4+ T cells from blood, cultured in vitro.

As DNA, the CDR3 is TGTGCCAGCACCCTGCAGGGGGACACCGGGGAGCTGTTTTTT. Residues: CASTLQGDTGELFF. V usage is TRBV28 and J usage is TRBJ2-2; TRBD1 matches at 7 bases. The germline V gene has CDR1 MDHEN and CDR2 SYDVKM. V gave up 7 bases and J gave up 3 bases; unmatched junction bases: 5. CDR3 length: 14 amino acids.